This TCR beta chain is from a study of T cell responses to AZD1222 COVID-19 vaccine. Study observations and caveats: Clonal diversity may have been underestimated in mostly white British donors. The peak T cell response came first, and repertoires were sampled only after it.

Points on this clone: Its antigen is not identified.

Here immunoSEQ multiplex PCR was the method, and the copy in TCRdb shows in-frame clones only, minus some. The repertoire holds about 270,000 clones, with 94% as singletons. The TCR sequence derives from an adult who received the AZD1222 COVID-19 vaccine. Specimen: peripheral blood, collected 28 days after the second AZD1222 dose.

CDR3 DNA sequence: TGTGCCAGCAGTGGCCAGGGTTGGGAAAAACTGTTTTTT. Translation: CASSGQGWEKLFF. This chain links TRBV25-1 with TRBJ1-4; possibly TRBD1 for D (5 bases). V dropped 4 bases and J dropped 8 bases, with 11 bases sitting between them. The CDR3 consists of 13 residues. Germline assignment: CDR1 MGHDK and CDR2 SYGVNS.